This TCR beta chain was sequenced during a study of identical twins. General study findings and limits: Recombination models fit unrelated individuals' TCR alpha sharing but underestimated twins'.

Template switching added a universal primer site; cDNA carried unique molecular identifiers. TCRdb independently ran MiXCR on the 5' RACE reads; one entry per CDR3 protein. The table shows about 570,000 distinct CDR3 sequences, with 9.6% occurring only once. This clonotype was observed a handful of times. Its antigen is unknown. This CDR3 is built from 17 residues. Trimming left V 3 bases short and J 8 bases short, with 23 bases between. These sequences were also reported in another study, on yellow fever vaccine responses in identical twins.

Material for sequencing was PBMCs. The chain recombines TRBV12-3 or TRBV12-4 with TRBJ2-1; D possibly corresponds to TRBD2 (5 bases). This TCR came from a woman between 18 and 29 years old in good health. CDR3 sequence: CASSFLVSWESHDEQFF. CDR3 bases: TGTGCCAGCAGTTTTTTAGTTTCGTGGGAGTCCCACGATGAGCAGTTCTTC.